This TCR beta chain was recovered during a study of T cell responses to AZD1222 COVID-19 vaccine. After removal of 4 bases from V and 3 bases from J, the junction contained 8 bases not matched to a gene. The CDR3 totals 17 residues. CDR1 and CDR2 (germline): LGHNA, YSLEER. Study outcomes and limitations: Spike regions recognized by vaccine-associated CD4 TCRs spanned the protein, led by 160-218 and 743-854. The reported proportion of spike-specific TCRs targeting unmutated variant regions was nearly half. Among those given AZD1222, only 5 to 7 were seropositive at baseline. Mostly white British, mostly female donors; authors suggested clonal diversity may be underestimated.

The data were produced by immunoSEQ multiplex PCR, yet TCRdb's version contains in-frame clones alone and is incomplete. The table includes 140,000 to 150,000 clones, approximately 90% detected once. A word on this clone: The antigen is unknown.

Specimen: peripheral blood, collected 28 days after the second AZD1222 dose. The receptor's source is an adult who received the AZD1222 COVID-19 vaccine. The gene calls are TRBV4-3 and TRBJ2-1; the match to TRBD2 covers 11 bases. The CDR3 nucleotides read TGCGCCAGCAGCCCAGAGCTAGCGGGAGGAGGCTACAATGAGCAGTTCTTC. This gives the protein CASSPELAGGGYNEQFF.